The 27 T cell receptor beta chains below come from one sample, sequenced in a study of lymphopenia after photon versus proton radiotherapy. Here immunoSEQ multiplex PCR was the method, and the copy in TCRdb shows in-frame clones only, minus some. The data show 65,000 or so clones, approximately 86% seen once. The sequenced sample was peripheral blood, obtained from a patient treated with proton-based radiotherapy. Source of these receptors: a man older than 75 with esophageal cancer.

V usage is TRBV18 and J usage is TRBJ1-2; 7 bases fit TRBD1. The V gene end was trimmed by 1 base and the J gene end by 8 bases; junction bases not matched to a gene: 10. This CDR3 has 15 amino acids. Germline CDR1 is KGHSH and CDR2 is LQKENI. CDR3 in amino acids: CASSPRDRPNGGYTF. CDR3 sequence (DNA): TGTGCCAGCTCACCACGGGACAGACCCAATGGGGGCTACACCTTC.

This rearrangement joins TRBV29-1 to TRBJ1-2; no clear D gene. The V and J ends lost 6 bases and 7 bases respectively, with 21 bases between them. CDR1 and CDR2 from the germline V gene are SQVTM and ANQGSEA. The CDR3 is 14 residues long. The CDR3 region is CSVQFFGDIGGYTF. Written as DNA, the CDR3 is TGCAGCGTACAATTCTTCGGGGATATCGGTGGCTACACCTTC. The full variable domain, in which reference TRBV29-1 and TRBJ1-2 provide the parts outside the CDR3, is SAVISQKPSRDICQRGTSLTIQCQVDSQVTMMFWYRQQPGQSLTLIATANQGSEATYESGFVIDKFPISRPNLTFSTLTVSNMSPEDSSIYLCSVQFFGDIGGYTFGSGTRLTVV.

This chain uses TRBV6-5 with TRBJ1-1; no clear D gene. The V gene lost 4 bases and the J gene lost 5 bases, with 11 bases spanning the gap. The CDR3 extends over 13 amino acids. From germline, CDR1 is MNHEY and CDR2 SVGAGI. DNA for the CDR3: TGTGCCAGCAGTTCGGGCCCCCGGACTGAAGCTTTCTTT. This translates into CASSSGPRTEAFF.

This chain links TRBV5-1 with TRBJ1-1; 10 bases agree with TRBD1. The CDR3 is 16 amino acids. The junction had 5 bases not matched to a gene; V was cut back by 3 bases and J by 0 bases. Per germline, CDR1 SGHRS and CDR2 YFSETQ. CDR3 sequence reads: CASSWGTGALNTEAFF. The CDR3 bases are TGCGCCAGCAGCTGGGGGACAGGGGCCCTGAACACTGAAGCTTTCTTT.

This chain links TRBV19 with TRBJ1-1; 7 bases align to TRBD1. V lost 4 bases and J lost 1; bases outside the gene matches: 6. Germline-derived CDR1 and CDR2 are LNHDA and SQIVND (reference sequence). The CDR3 covers 15 residues. In DNA form, the CDR3 reads TGTGCCAGTAGTAGAACAGGGGTCGAGAACACTGAAGCTTTCTTT. Its protein product is CASSRTGVENTEAFF.

This clone was seen just once. The V call is TRBV11-3, the J call TRBJ2-1; D assignment may be TRBD1 or TRBD2 (5 bases each). V dropped 5 bases and J dropped 5 bases, with 16 bases sitting between them. CDR3 length equals 15 residues. Germline CDR1 and CDR2: SGHNT and YENEEA. The CDR3 sequence: CASSKYPGPNNEQFF. CDR3 nucleotide sequence: TGTGCCAGCAGCAAGTATCCGGGACCTAACAATGAGCAGTTCTTC.

This chain connects TRBV28 to TRBJ2-1, with a possible D match to TRBD1 (5 bases). CDR3 length: 17 residues. The germline V gene has CDR1 MDHEN and CDR2 SYDVKM. The ends were cut back, 6 bases at V and 0 bases at J, with 18 bases in the middle. The CDR3 nucleotides read TGTGCCAGCAGGCGAAGGGGCTTAGTCTTCTCCTACAATGAGCAGTTCTTC. Amino acids: CASRRRGLVFSYNEQFF.

The rearrangement joins TRBV19 to TRBJ1-2; D gene ambiguous. The CDR3 runs 17 residues. Trimming left V 4 bases short and J 4 bases short, with 22 bases between. Germline V gene sequence: CDR1 LNHDA, CDR2 SQIVND (reference sequence). CDR3 in amino acids: CASSSPEGRPMLYGYTF. The CDR3 DNA follows: TGTGCCAGTAGTAGTCCGGAAGGCAGACCAATGCTCTATGGCTACACCTTC.

V usage is TRBV15 and J usage is TRBJ1-5; D not resolved. The CDR3 totals 16 residues. Germline-derived CDR1 and CDR2 are LNHNV and YYDKDF (reference sequence). V dropped 5 bases and J dropped 2 bases, with 16 bases sitting between them. The CDR3 sequence is CATSRERASGNQPQHF. The CDR3 DNA reads TGTGCCACCAGCCGCGAAAGGGCTTCGGGCAATCAGCCCCAGCATTTT.

V is TRBV19 and J is TRBJ1-1; D gene ambiguous. The V end was cut by 4 bases, the J end by 1 base, with 10 bases between. The germline gives CDR1 LNHDA, CDR2 SQIVND (reference sequence). The CDR3 has 14 amino acids. CDR3 nucleotide sequence: TGTGCCAGTAGTACTCTCACCCCGAACACTGAAGCTTTCTTT. Residues: CASSTLTPNTEAFF.

A single count supports this clone. The gene calls are TRBV7-9 and TRBJ1-6, with D tentatively TRBD1 (5 bases). The CDR3 is 15 residues long. The V end lost 5 bases, the J end lost 10 bases, and 18 bases lay between the germline ends. Germline assignment: CDR1 SEHNR and CDR2 FQNEAQ (reference sequence). CDR3 DNA: TGTGCCAGCAGCCACCAGGGAGAACTTGGATCACCCCTCCACTTT. Translation gives CASSHQGELGSPLHF.

The V call is TRBV7-2, the J call TRBJ1-2, with 8 bases aligning to TRBD1. The CDR3 consists of 15 residues. Trimming cost V 1 base and J 4 bases; bases outside gene matches: 5. Germline V gives CDR1 SGHTA, CDR2 FQGNSA. CDR3 bases: TGTGCCAGCAGCTTAGTATGGACAGGGCGCTATGGCTACACCTTC. It translates to CASSLVWTGRYGYTF.

This sequence joins TRBV7-8 and TRBJ2-1; 8 positions match TRBD1. The junction had 19 bases not matched to a gene; V was cut back by 4 bases and J by 8 bases. The CDR3 consists of 18 residues. Germline V gene sequence: CDR1 SGHVS, CDR2 FQNEAQ. The CDR3 DNA follows: TGTGCCAGCAGCTCATTGGGACAGGAGGGTTTTGGATTTGATGAGCAGTTCTTC. Amino acids: CASSSLGQEGFGFDEQFF.

This clone was seen only a few times. The chain combines TRBV19 with TRBJ2-7; TRBD1 matches 9 bases. V shed 5 bases and J 2 bases; nucleotides not matched to a gene: 4. CDR1 and CDR2 (germline): LNHDA, SQIVND (reference sequence). The CDR3 contains 14 residues. This CDR3 reads CASSPGTGTYEQYF. The CDR3 nucleotides read TGTGCCAGTAGTCCCGGGACAGGGACCTACGAGCAGTACTTC.

The chain recombines TRBV28 with TRBJ1-1; D unresolved. Germline V gene lookup returns CDR1 MDHEN and CDR2 SYDVKM. The ends were cut back, 5 bases at V and 5 bases at J, with 12 bases in the middle. The CDR3 covers 13 residues. The CDR3 spells CASSGVGDTEAFF. The CDR3 region has the DNA TGTGCCAGCAGTGGGGTTGGCGATACTGAAGCTTTCTTT.

J is TRBJ2-1 and V is TRBV7-2, with 13 bases that match TRBD2. Germline CDR1 and CDR2: SGHTA and FQGNSA. This CDR3 spans 17 amino acids. J lost 5 bases, V lost 5 bases, and 9 bases had no gene match. The CDR3 DNA follows: TGTGCCAGCAGCGCACCAGCCGGACTAGCGGGAGACAATGAGCAGTTCTTC. Translating it yields CASSAPAGLAGDNEQFF.

The V and J genes are TRBV4-1 and TRBJ1-2; D perhaps matches TRBD1 (5 bases). This CDR3 contains 15 residues. The V end lost 4 bases, the J end lost 6 bases, and 18 bases lay between the germline ends. Per the germline V gene, CDR1 is MGHRA and CDR2 is YSYEKL. In DNA, the CDR3 is TGCGCCAGCAGCCTTAGGGGCAGGGAGGGCGATGGCTACACCTTC. Protein sequence: CASSLRGREGDGYTF.

V is TRBV29-1 and J is TRBJ2-1, with 7 bases identical to TRBD2. Germline values: CDR1 SQVTM, CDR2 ANQGSEA. Trimming cost V 0 bases and J 5 bases; bases outside gene matches: 7. This CDR3 spans 15 amino acids. This CDR3 is CSVEDPTGGDNEQFF. The DNA of the CDR3 is TGCAGCGTTGAAGATCCAACGGGAGGTGACAATGAGCAGTTCTTC.

This clone was picked up one time. The rearrangement links TRBV7-2 to TRBJ2-7; 9 bases map to TRBD1. The length of the CDR3 is 14 residues. After removal of 5 bases from V and 2 bases from J, the junction contained 4 bases not matched to a gene. CDR1 and CDR2 (germline): SGHTA, FQGNSA. The CDR3 reads CASSPRQGAYEQYF. CDR3 bases: TGTGCCAGCAGCCCGCGACAGGGGGCCTACGAGCAGTACTTC. Complete variable domain (other parts from reference TRBV7-2 and TRBJ2-7): GAGVSQSPSNKVTEKGKDVELRCDPISGHTALYWYRQSLGQGLEFLIYFQGNSAPDKSGLPSDRFSAERTGGSVSTLTIQRTQQEDSAVYLCASSPRQGAYEQYFGPGTRLTVT.

The genes are TRBV5-4 and TRBJ2-6, with D perhaps matching TRBD1 (7 bases). Trimming stripped 4 bases from V and 4 bases from J, with 15 bases between. The CDR3 sequence is 16 residues long. CDR1 and CDR2 (germline): SGHNT, YYREEE (reference sequence). The CDR3 protein is CASSGGTDEGANVLTF. CDR3 bases: TGTGCCAGCAGCGGGGGGACAGACGAAGGGGCCAACGTCCTGACTTTC. Variable domain in full (rest from reference TRBV5-4 and TRBJ2-6): ETGVTQSPTHLIKTRGQQVTLRCSSQSGHNTVSWYQQALGQGPQFIFQYYREEENGRGNFPPRFSGLQFPNYSSELNVNALELDDSALYLCASSGGTDEGANVLTFGAGSRLTVL.

The gene calls are TRBV21-1 and TRBJ2-3; TRBD1 was called by the table and not checked on the DNA. TRBV21-1 is noted as a pseudogene. This CDR3 is built from 14 residues. The chain's CDR3 is CASRRDRAPDTQYF. CDR3 sequence (DNA): TGTGCCAGCAGGAGGGACAGGGCTCCAGATACGCAGTATTTT.

The V gene is TRBV4-1, the J gene TRBJ2-5; perhaps TRBD2 as D (5 bases). Trimming pared 1 base from V and 2 bases from J, leaving 11 bases between. The CDR3 length is 15 residues. Germline V lookup: CDR1 MGHRA, CDR2 YSYEKL. The CDR3 loop is CASSQAGVWQETQYF. CDR3 DNA sequence: TGCGCCAGCAGCCAAGCCGGGGTCTGGCAAGAGACCCAGTACTTC.

This sequence joins TRBV6-5 and TRBJ2-7; TRBD1 agrees at 9 bases. Germline V gene sequence: CDR1 MNHEY, CDR2 SVGAGI. V was pared by 3 bases and J by 4 bases, with 4 bases of the junction left unmatched. The CDR3 extends over 14 amino acids. The CDR3 sequence: CASSYPGQGYEQYF. CDR3 in DNA: TGTGCCAGCAGTTATCCGGGACAGGGATACGAGCAGTACTTC.

The V and J genes are TRBV2 and TRBJ2-5; D is uncertain. The CDR3 has 12 residues. Between the trimmed V and J ends, which lost 4 bases and 4 bases, there was a span of 7 bases. Germline V gives CDR1 SNHLY, CDR2 FYNNEI. For the CDR3, the DNA is TGTGCCAGCAGTGCCCAGTCAGAGACCCAGTACTTC. Translating gives CASSAQSETQYF.

On this clone itself: Germline and junction disagree at one end, which may indicate a read error. The rearrangement links TRBV27 to TRBJ2-7, with D tentatively TRBD1 (6 bases). Germline V lookup: CDR1 MNHEY, CDR2 SMNVEV (reference sequence). This CDR3 contains 14 residues. In DNA, the CDR3 is TGTGCCAGCAGGGACAGCGGCCCATCCTCCGAGCAGTACTTC. Encoded protein: CASRDSGPSSEQYF.

The V call is TRBV5-1, the J call TRBJ1-1; TRBD1 is a possible D gene (5 bases). Germline lookup yields CDR1 SGHRS and CDR2 YFSETQ. The V end was cut by 5 bases, the J end by 3 bases, with 5 bases between. The CDR3 extends over 11 amino acids. CDR3 sequence reads: CASRGDTEAFF. In nucleotides, the CDR3 is TGCGCCAGCAGGGGGGACACTGAAGCTTTCTTT.

The CDR3 sequence: CAWNLGGNYGYTF. The CDR3 coding sequence is TGTGCCTGGAATCTAGGGGGGAACTATGGCTACACCTTC. The chain uses TRBV30 and TRBJ1-2, with TRBD1 as a possible D gene (6 bases). The V end was cut by 4 bases, the J end by 2 bases, with 11 bases between. Germline V gives CDR1 GTSNPN, CDR2 SVGIG (reference sequence). The length of the CDR3 is 13 residues. Full variable domain (rest looked up from reference TRBV30 and TRBJ1-2): SQTIHQWPATLVQPVGSPLSLECTVEGTSNPNLYWYRQAAGRGLQLLFYSVGIGQISSEVPQNLSASRPQDRQFILSSKKLLLSDSGFYLCAWNLGGNYGYTFGSGTRLTVV.